This is a list of T cell receptor beta chains from one sample in a study of blood T cell repertoires in COVID-19. Sequencing was performed with immunoSEQ multiplex PCR; in TCRdb, only in-frame clones are kept and a portion is missing. This repertoire shows roughly 63,000 clones, 80% to 90% found once; its top ten account for 2.5% to 3%. The sequencing input was peripheral blood. The origin of the receptors is a man between 50 and 59 years old with acute or convalescent COVID-19. Each CDR3 is given with its conserved first and last residue. The D gene is left open where the match is weak. The size of a clone is reported for some rows only, either as once, few or many, or as a class for expanded clones.

TRBJ1-2 | NA | TRBV7-2 | NA | CASSLGQYYGYTF | TGTGCCAGCAGCTTAGGACAGTACTATGGCTACACCTTC
TRBJ1-1 | NA | TRBV11-3 | NA | CASSWAGIMDTEAFF | TGTGCCAGCAGCTGGGCAGGGATTATGGACACTGAAGCTTTCTTT
TRBJ2-2 | NA | TRBV10-3 | NA | CAISEASTGLTYTGELFF | TGTGCCATCAGTGAGGCATCTACAGGGTTAACGTACACCGGGGAGCTGTTTTTT
TRBJ1-3 | few | TRBV5-1 | TRBD1 | CASRRDRGTGNTIYF | TGCGCCAGCAGGAGGGACAGGGGGACTGGAAACACCATATATTTT
TRBJ2-7 | once | TRBV28 | NA | CASLLGPGGNSYEQYF | TGTGCCAGCCTGTTAGGCCCTGGCGGCAACTCCTACGAGCAGTACTTC
TRBJ2-5 | NA | TRBV6-2/TRBV6-3 | TRBD2 | CASSRWRGSRETQYF | TGTGCCAGCAGCCGCTGGCGCGGGAGTAGAGAGACCCAGTACTTC
TRBJ2-1 | NA | TRBV23-1 | TRBD2 | CASSRPPGPTIRRGLAGYNEQFF | TGCGCCAGCAGTCGCCCACCGGGCCCGACAATCAGGAGGGGTCTAGCGGGCTACAATGAGCAGTTCTTC
TRBJ1-2 | NA | TRBV7-3 | NA | CASSPDKYYGYTF | TGTGCCAGCAGCCCAGACAAGTACTATGGCTACACCTTC
TRBJ2-5 | NA | TRBV11-3 | TRBD2 | CASSPRLAGGPQTQYF | TGTGCCAGCAGCCCCCGACTAGCGGGAGGGCCGCAGACCCAGTACTTC
TRBJ1-6 | NA | TRBV5-6 | TRBD1 | CASSLALQGRVNSPLHF | TGTGCCAGCAGCTTGGCCCTACAGGGGAGAGTGAATTCACCCCTCCACTTT
TRBJ2-5 | NA | TRBV4-1 | TRBD2 | CASSQGVAPTGGSETQYF | TGCGCCAGCAGCCAAGGGGTCGCCCCCACGGGAGGGTCGGAGACCCAGTACTTC
TRBJ2-3 | NA | TRBV9 | NA | CASSVGGPGLGTQYF | TGTGCCAGCAGCGTAGGGGGGCCCGGCCTGGGGACGCAGTATTTT
TRBJ2-2 | NA | TRBV14 | NA | CASSYISNTGELFF | TGTGCCAGCAGCTATATTTCGAACACCGGGGAGCTGTTTTTT
TRBJ2-3 | NA | TRBV11-2 | TRBD1 | CASSTGTGADTQYF | TGTGCCAGCAGCACCGGGACAGGGGCCGATACGCAGTATTTT
TRBJ2-7 | few | TRBV5-5 | TRBD1 | CASSPRDSHYEQYF | TGTGCCAGCAGCCCTCGGGACAGTCACTACGAGCAGTACTTC
TRBJ2-1 | NA | TRBV11-3 | NA | CASSLTLGQNNEQFF | TGTGCCAGCAGCTTGACCCTGGGCCAAAACAATGAGCAGTTCTTC
TRBJ2-3 | NA | TRBV15 | TRBD2 | CATSRDNSGSSTDTQYF | TGTGCCACCAGCAGAGATAACAGCGGGAGTAGCACAGATACGCAGTATTTT
TRBJ2-1 | NA | TRBV9 | NA | CASSPRSSGVDEQFF | TGTGCCAGCAGCCCTCGTAGCTCCGGGGTCGATGAGCAGTTCTTC
TRBJ1-6 | NA | TRBV7-9 | NA | CASSPWTGYDSPLHF | TGTGCCAGCAGCCCTTGGACTGGGTACGATTCACCCCTCCACTTT
TRBJ1-6 | few | TRBV6-2/TRBV6-3 | NA | CASSYGQFVGNSPLHF | TGTGCCAGCAGTTACGGACAGTTCGTCGGGAATTCACCCCTCCACTTT
TRBJ2-1 | NA | TRBV7-2 | TRBD2 | CASSWDYTADEQFF | TGTGCCAGCAGCTGGGACTATACTGCGGATGAGCAGTTCTTC
TRBJ1-5 | NA | TRBV30 | NA | CAWSVDWISPQHF | TGTGCCTGGAGTGTTGACTGGATTTCGCCCCAGCATTTT
TRBJ1-3 | NA | TRBV30 | NA | CAWNIFSGNTIYF | TGTGCCTGGAATATCTTCTCTGGAAACACCATATATTTT
TRBJ1-3 | few | TRBV30 | NA | CASKSSGNTIYF | TGTGCCTCAAAGAGCTCTGGAAACACCATATATTTT
TRBJ1-2 | NA | TRBV12-3/TRBV12-4 | NA | CASRQDSYGYTF | TGTGCCAGCAGACAGGACAGCTACGGCTACACCTTC
TRBJ1-2 | NA | TRBV20-1 | NA | CSAFTQGSYTF | TGCAGTGCTTTCACACAGGGCAGCTACACCTTC
TRBJ2-7 | NA | TRBV5-1 | NA | CASSLGQPPYEQYF | TGCGCCAGCAGCTTGGGACAGCCGCCCTACGAGCAGTACTTC
TRBJ2-3 | NA | TRBV5-1 | TRBD2 | CASSSHSGRTDTQYF | TGCGCCAGCAGCTCTCACAGCGGGAGAACAGATACGCAGTATTTT
TRBJ2-1 | NA | TRBV4-3 | TRBD2 | CASSQDFSYGTSGTYNEQFF | TGCGCCAGCAGCCAAGATTTCTCTTATGGAACTAGCGGGACCTACAATGAGCAGTTCTTC
TRBJ2-2 | NA | TRBV7-8 | NA | CASRTGIPGELFF | TGTGCCAGCAGAACAGGGATACCCGGGGAGCTGTTTTTT
TRBJ2-5 | NA | TRBV7-8 | NA | CASSLRRIQETQYF | TGTGCCAGCAGCTTACGCAGAATACAAGAGACCCAGTACTTC
TRBJ2-1 | NA | TRBV7-2 | TRBD1 | CASSSWTGGVNEQFF | TGTGCCAGCAGCTCCTGGACAGGGGGTGTGAATGAGCAGTTCTTC
TRBJ2-3 | NA | TRBV11-2 | TRBD1 | CASSLDFRQGRDTQYF | TGTGCCAGCAGCTTAGATTTTCGACAGGGAAGAGATACGCAGTATTTT
TRBJ2-7 | NA | TRBV19 | TRBD2 | CASRRTSGTYEQYF | TGTGCCAGCAGACGGACTAGCGGCACCTACGAGCAGTACTTC
TRBJ2-1 | NA | TRBV5-6 | NA | CASSGQEGRQFF | TGTGCCAGCAGCGGCCAGGAGGGTAGACAGTTCTTC
TRBJ1-2 | NA | TRBV5-4 | TRBD1 | CASSSGTADGYTF | TGTGCCAGCAGCTCCGGGACAGCAGATGGCTACACCTTC
TRBJ2-4 | once | TRBV7-2 | NA | CASSYSAQLAKNIQYF | TGTGCCAGCAGCTATAGCGCACAACTAGCCAAAAACATTCAGTACTTC
TRBJ2-7 | NA | TRBV29-1 | TRBD2 | CSVEGTSGSLGEQYF | TGCAGCGTTGAAGGGACTAGCGGCAGCTTAGGGGAGCAGTACTTC
TRBJ2-1 | NA | TRBV28 | NA | CASRLGFTSRSYNEQFF | TGTGCCAGCAGATTGGGCTTCACGTCCCGCTCCTACAATGAGCAGTTCTTC
TRBJ2-5 | NA | TRBV10-2 | NA | CASREPRAEETQYF | TGCGCCAGCAGGGAGCCGAGGGCGGAAGAGACCCAGTACTTC
TRBJ2-2 | NA | TRBV19 | NA | CASSAQEGITGELFF | TGTGCCAGTAGTGCCCAGGAGGGCATCACCGGGGAGCTGTTTTTT
TRBJ2-1 | NA | TRBV5-6 | NA | CASSPTGFRGNEQFF | TGTGCCAGCAGCCCTACAGGGTTTAGGGGCAATGAGCAGTTCTTC
TRBJ2-1 | NA | TRBV11-3 | NA | CASSSLVFQVNEQFF | TGTGCCAGCAGCTCACTAGTGTTTCAGGTTAATGAGCAGTTCTTC
TRBJ1-5 | NA | TRBV5-1 | TRBD1 | CASSLEGAAGQPQHF | TGCGCCAGCAGCTTGGAGGGGGCAGCCGGTCAGCCCCAGCATTTT
TRBJ2-1 | NA | TRBV5-1 | TRBD2 | CASSLVAGEFGEQFF | TGCGCCAGCAGCTTGGTAGCGGGAGAATTCGGGGAGCAGTTCTTC
TRBJ1-2 | NA | TRBV2 | TRBD1 | CASSEQGAQGSYTF | TGTGCCAGCAGTGAACAGGGGGCTCAGGGGAGCTACACCTTC
TRBJ1-2 | NA | TRBV29-1 | NA | CSVTGISDYGYTF | TGCAGCGTAACAGGGATTTCGGACTATGGCTACACCTTC
TRBJ1-1 | NA | TRBV5-1 | NA | CASSLRVATEAFF | TGCGCCAGCAGCTTGCGGGTCGCCACTGAAGCTTTCTTT
TRBJ1-4 | NA | TRBV15 | NA | CATGGRHLNEKLFF | TGTGCCACCGGGGGCAGACACCTTAATGAAAAACTGTTTTTT
TRBJ2-7 | NA | TRBV28 | NA | CASSAPGTGSYEQYF | TGTGCCAGCAGTGCACCCGGGACTGGCTCCTACGAGCAGTACTTC
TRBJ2-1 | NA | TRBV7-9 | TRBD2 | CASNSLADLYNEQFF | TGTGCCAGCAACAGCCTAGCGGACCTCTACAATGAGCAGTTCTTC
TRBJ1-5 | NA | TRBV24-1 | NA | CATSDRTAHGGPQHF | TGTGCCACCAGTGACCGAACAGCACATGGAGGGCCCCAGCATTTT
TRBJ1-1 | few | TRBV5-4 | TRBD1 | CASSSDREVTEAFF | TGTGCCAGCAGCTCCGACAGGGAGGTCACTGAAGCTTTCTTT